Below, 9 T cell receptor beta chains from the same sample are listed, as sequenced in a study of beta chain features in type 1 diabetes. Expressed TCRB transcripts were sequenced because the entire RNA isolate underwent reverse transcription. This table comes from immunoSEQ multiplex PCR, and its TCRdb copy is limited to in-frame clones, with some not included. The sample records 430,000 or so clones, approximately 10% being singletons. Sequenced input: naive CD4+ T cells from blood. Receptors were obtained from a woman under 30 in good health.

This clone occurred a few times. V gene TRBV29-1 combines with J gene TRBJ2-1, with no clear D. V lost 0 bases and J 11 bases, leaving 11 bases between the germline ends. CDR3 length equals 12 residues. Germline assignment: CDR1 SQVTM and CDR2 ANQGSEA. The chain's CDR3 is CSVEDGASKQFF. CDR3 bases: TGCAGCGTTGAAGATGGAGCCAGCAAGCAGTTCTTC.

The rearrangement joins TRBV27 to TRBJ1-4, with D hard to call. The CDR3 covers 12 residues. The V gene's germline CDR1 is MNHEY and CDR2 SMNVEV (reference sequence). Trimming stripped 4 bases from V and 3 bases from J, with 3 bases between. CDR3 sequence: CASSSANEKLFF. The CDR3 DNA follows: TGTGCCAGCAGTTCCGCTAATGAAAAACTGTTTTTT.

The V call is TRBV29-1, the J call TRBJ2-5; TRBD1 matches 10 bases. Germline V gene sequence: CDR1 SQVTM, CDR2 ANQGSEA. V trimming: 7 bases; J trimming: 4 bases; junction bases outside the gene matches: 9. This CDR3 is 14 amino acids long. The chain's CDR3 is CSASGQGYGETQYF. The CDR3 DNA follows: TGCAGCGCCTCGGGACAGGGGTATGGAGAGACCCAGTACTTC.

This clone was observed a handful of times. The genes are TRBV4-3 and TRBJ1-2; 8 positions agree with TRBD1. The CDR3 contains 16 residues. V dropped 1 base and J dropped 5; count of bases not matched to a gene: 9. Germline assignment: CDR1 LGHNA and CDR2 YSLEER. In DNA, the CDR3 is TGCGCCAGCAGCCAAGCCCCCGGGACAGGAAGTTATGGCTACACCTTC. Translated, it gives CASSQAPGTGSYGYTF.

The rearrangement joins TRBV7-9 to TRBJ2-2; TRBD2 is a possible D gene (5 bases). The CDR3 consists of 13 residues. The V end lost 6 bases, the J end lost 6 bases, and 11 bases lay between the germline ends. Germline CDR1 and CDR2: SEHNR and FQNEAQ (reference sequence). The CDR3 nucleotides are TGTGCCAGCAGGACGTCGGAGGCCGGGGAGCTGTTTTTT. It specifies CASRTSEAGELFF.

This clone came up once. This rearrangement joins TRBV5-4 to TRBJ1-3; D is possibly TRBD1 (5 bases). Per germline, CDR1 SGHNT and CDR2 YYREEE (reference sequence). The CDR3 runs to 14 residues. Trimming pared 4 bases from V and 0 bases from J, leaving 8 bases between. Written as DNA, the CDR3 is TGTGCCAGCAGCGCACAGGACTCTGGAAACACCATATATTTT. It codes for CASSAQDSGNTIYF. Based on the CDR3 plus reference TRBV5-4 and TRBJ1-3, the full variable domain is ETGVTQSPTHLIKTRGQQVTLRCSSQSGHNTVSWYQQALGQGPQFIFQYYREEENGRGNFPPRFSGLQFPNYSSELNVNALELDDSALYLCASSAQDSGNTIYFGEGSWLTVV.

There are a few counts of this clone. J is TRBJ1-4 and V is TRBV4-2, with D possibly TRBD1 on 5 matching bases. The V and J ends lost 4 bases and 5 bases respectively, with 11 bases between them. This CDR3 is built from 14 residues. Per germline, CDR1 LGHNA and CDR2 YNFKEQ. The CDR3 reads CASSPRGANEKLFF. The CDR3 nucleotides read TGTGCCAGCAGCCCCCGCGGGGCCAATGAAAAACTGTTTTTT.

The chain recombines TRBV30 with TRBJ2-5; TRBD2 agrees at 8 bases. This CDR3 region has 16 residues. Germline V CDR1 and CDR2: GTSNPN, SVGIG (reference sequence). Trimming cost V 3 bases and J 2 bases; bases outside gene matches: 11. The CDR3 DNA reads TGTGCCTGGAGACGGAGAAGCGGGAGTGCGCAAGAGACCCAGTACTTC. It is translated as CAWRRRSGSAQETQYF.

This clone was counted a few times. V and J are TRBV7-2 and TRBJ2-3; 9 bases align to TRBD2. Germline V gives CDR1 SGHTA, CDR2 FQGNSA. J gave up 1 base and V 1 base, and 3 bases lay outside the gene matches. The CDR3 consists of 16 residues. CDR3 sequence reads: CASSLEGTSRTDTQYF. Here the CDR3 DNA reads TGTGCCAGCAGCTTAGAGGGGACTAGCCGCACAGATACGCAGTATTTT.